This T cell receptor (beta chain) is from a study of cytomegalovirus exposure and HLA in healthy donors. Germline V gives CDR1 MNHNY, CDR2 SVGAGI (reference sequence). V gave up 0 bases and J gave up 6 bases, with 9 bases separating them. The CDR3 has 14 amino acids. The PCR ran on 60 Vbeta and 13 Jbeta primers. The repertoire was sequenced with immunoSEQ multiplex PCR; TCRdb's copy has only in-frame clones and lacks some. The sample includes about 160,000 clones, 82% seen only once; the top ten take around 0.91%. This sequence originates from a girl aged 2 to 10 in good health and CMV-seropositive. The gene calls are TRBV6-6 and TRBJ1-5; no clear D gene. The material sequenced was PBMCs. In nucleotides, the CDR3 is TGTGCCAGCAGTTACTCGATTGGCGGTCAGCCCCAGCATTTT. It translates to CASSYSIGGQPQHF.